This entry lists 14 T cell receptor beta chains sequenced from one sample in a study of control samples from healthy donors and cancer patients. Only in-frame clones appear in the TCRdb table, and some are missing; sequencing was by immunoSEQ multiplex PCR. The table lists about 81,000 clones, around 94% of them singletons. The sample comprised blood. The source of these receptors is a woman younger than 35 in good health.

This clone was counted once. The V call is TRBV28, the J call TRBJ2-1, with 11 bases that match TRBD2. The CDR3 length is 14 residues. J gave up 13 bases and V 5 bases, and 10 bases lay outside the gene matches. CDR1 is MDHEN, CDR2 SYDVKM, per germline. The DNA of the CDR3 is TGTGCCAGCAGTAGGCCTAGCGGGGGGAGTGGTCAGTTCTTC. Encoded protein: CASSRPSGGSGQFF.

The V gene is TRBV7-9, the J gene TRBJ1-5; maybe TRBD1 (5 bases). Germline-derived CDR1 and CDR2 are SEHNR and FQNEAQ (reference sequence). The CDR3 length is 15 residues. V lost 5 bases and J lost 5, with 16 bases in between. The DNA of the CDR3 is TGTGCCAGCAGCCCCTCCGATGGGGGTGATCAGCCCCAGCATTTT. Residues: CASSPSDGGDQPQHF. Together with reference TRBV7-9 and TRBJ1-5, the CDR3 gives the full variable domain: DTGVSQNPRHKITKRGQNVTFRCDPISEHNRLYWYRQTLGQGPEFLTYFQNEAQLEKSRLLSDRFSAERPKGSFSTLEIQRTEQGDSAMYLCASSPSDGGDQPQHFGDGTRLSIL.

CDR3 amino acids: CASSRDRVEKLFF. The CDR3 region has the DNA TGTGCCAGCAGCCGGGACAGGGTAGAAAAACTGTTTTTT. This chain joins TRBV2 and TRBJ1-4; 9 bases line up with TRBD1. V trimming: 6 bases; J trimming: 8 bases; junction bases outside the gene matches: 4. The germline V gene has CDR1 SNHLY and CDR2 FYNNEI. CDR3 length: 13 residues. Drawing the rest from reference TRBV2 and TRBJ1-4, the complete variable domain is EPEVTQTPSHQVTQMGQEVILRCVPISNHLYFYWYRQILGQKVEFLVSFYNNEISEKSEIFDDQFSVERPDGSNFTLKIRSTKLEDSAMYFCASSRDRVEKLFFGSGTQLSVL.

V is TRBV28 and J is TRBJ1-5, with a weak D call TRBD1 (5 bases). The CDR3 length is 12 residues. Trimming took off 8 bases at V and 7 bases at J, with 12 bases between the two ends. Per germline, CDR1 MDHEN and CDR2 SYDVKM. The CDR3 region is CASLEGFQPQHF. DNA of the CDR3: TGTGCCAGCTTGGAGGGGTTCCAGCCCCAGCATTTT.

The chain has TRBV5-4 and TRBJ2-2; 8 nucleotides match TRBD2. Germline CDR1 reads SGHNT; CDR2 reads YYREEE (reference sequence). Unmatched junction bases numbered 4, after V lost 5 bases and J lost 4 bases. CDR3 length: 14 amino acids. The CDR3 DNA reads as TGTGCCAGCAGAGTAGCGGGACTCACCGGGGAGCTGTTTTTT. It codes for CASRVAGLTGELFF.

A single count supports this clone. The chain joins TRBV2 to TRBJ1-1; TRBD1 agrees at 7 bases. The CDR3 is made up of 12 amino acids. V dropped 6 bases and J dropped 4; count of bases not matched to a gene: 2. Germline CDR1 and CDR2: SNHLY and FYNNEI. The CDR3 protein is CASSPGGTEAFF. The CDR3 DNA follows: TGTGCCAGCAGCCCAGGGGGCACTGAAGCTTTCTTT.

The chain is built from TRBV3-1 (or the pseudogene TRBV3-2) and TRBJ2-7; possibly TRBD2 for D (7 bases). Trimming shortened V by 6 bases and J by 4 bases, and 16 bases separated the two germline ends. This CDR3 comprises 14 residues. Per germline, CDR1 LGHDT and CDR2 YNNKEL (reference sequence). CDR3 sequence reads: CASSQRGGRYEQYF. DNA of the CDR3: TGTGCCAGCAGTCAAAGGGGGGGGCGATACGAGCAGTACTTC.

This sequence joins TRBV9 and TRBJ1-4; D might be TRBD1 (5 bases). The V gene's germline CDR1 is SGDLS and CDR2 YYNGEE. V was trimmed by 3 bases and J by 4 bases, leaving 13 bases between them. This CDR3 is built from 15 residues. The CDR3 here is CASSATGTVNEKLFF. The CDR3 nucleotides read TGTGCCAGCAGCGCGACGGGGACCGTTAATGAAAAACTGTTTTTT.

V usage is TRBV28 and J usage is TRBJ1-1; D may be TRBD1 (6 bases). In germline, CDR1 is MDHEN, CDR2 SYDVKM. The CDR3 consists of 14 residues. Written as DNA, the CDR3 is TGTGCGACTAAGTTGGGGGGCTTGTCGACTGAAGCTTTCTTT. It specifies CATKLGGLSTEAFF.

This chain joins TRBV12-5 and TRBJ2-1; 9 nucleotides match TRBD2. Germline V gives CDR1 LGHNT, CDR2 FRNRAP. V shed 5 bases and J 5 bases; nucleotides not matched to a gene: 7. The CDR3 length is 15 residues. In DNA, the CDR3 is TGTGCTAGTGGTCGAGCGGGGGGCCTTAACAATGAGCAGTTCTTC. This translates into CASGRAGGLNNEQFF.

This clone appeared once. The V call is TRBV24-1, the J call TRBJ1-2, with D unresolved. Germline CDR1 and CDR2: KGHDR and SFDVKD. The CDR3 loop spans 14 amino acids. The V gene lost 3 bases and the J gene lost 4 bases, with 11 bases spanning the gap. Here the CDR3 reads CATSDPGRSYGYTF. The CDR3 DNA follows: TGTGCCACCAGTGATCCCGGACGATCCTATGGCTACACCTTC.

The V gene is TRBV5-1, the J gene TRBJ2-7, with 7 bases lining up with TRBD1. CDR1 is SGHRS and CDR2 is YFSETQ in the germline V gene. V was clipped by 2 bases and J by 2 bases; unmatched bases: 4. The CDR3 is 14 amino acids. This CDR3 reads CASSFPGQTYEQYF. DNA for the CDR3: TGCGCCAGCAGCTTTCCGGGACAGACCTACGAGCAGTACTTC.

In DNA, the CDR3 is TGCGCCAGCAGTGAACGCCTGCCCCCACGTAAATCGCATGTCCCTCTCGAGAATTCACCCCTCCACTTT. Translating gives CASSERLPPRKSHVPLENSPLHF. J is TRBJ1-6 and V is TRBV10-1; D is ambiguous. CDR3 length: 23 amino acids. V lost 3 bases and J 7 bases, leaving 37 bases between the germline ends. Germline-derived CDR1 and CDR2 are WNHNN and SYGVQD (reference sequence).

The chain has TRBV6-4 and TRBJ2-3; D not resolved. The germline V gene encodes CDR1 MRHNA and CDR2 SNTAGT. V was trimmed by 3 bases and J by 2 bases, leaving 9 bases between them. The CDR3 extends over 14 amino acids. CDR3 coding DNA: TGTGCCAGCAGTGAGGGCCGAATCACAGATACGCAGTATTTT. It encodes CASSEGRITDTQYF.